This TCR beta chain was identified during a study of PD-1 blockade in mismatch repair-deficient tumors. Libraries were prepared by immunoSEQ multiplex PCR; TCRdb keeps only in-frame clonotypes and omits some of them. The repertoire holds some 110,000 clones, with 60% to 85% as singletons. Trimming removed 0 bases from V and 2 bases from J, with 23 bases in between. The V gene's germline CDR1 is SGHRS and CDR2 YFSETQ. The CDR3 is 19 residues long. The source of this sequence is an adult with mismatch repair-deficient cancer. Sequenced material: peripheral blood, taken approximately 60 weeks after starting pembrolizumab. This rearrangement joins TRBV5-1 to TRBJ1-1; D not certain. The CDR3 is CASSLERSQIRRGNTEAFF. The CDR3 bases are TGCGCCAGCAGCTTGGAAAGGAGTCAAATCCGCCGAGGAAACACTGAAGCTTTCTTT.